This T cell receptor beta chain stems from a study of siplizumab effects on memory and regulatory T cells. Sequencing was performed with immunoSEQ multiplex PCR; in TCRdb, only in-frame clones are kept and a portion is missing. The table has approximately 82,000 clones, 87% seen once. For this clone: Its antigen is as yet unknown.

Study-wide results and caveats: The apparent diversity of naive T cells exceeded that of memory cells, and naive T cells seemed to make a major contribution to the alloresponse. Most proliferating CD4+ or CD8+ clones, roughly 75-96%, had no naive or memory assignment. Siplizumab conditions gave an average of roughly 65% Treg-derived mappable alloreactive CD4+ clones, versus 26.9% for controls. No more than a minor fraction of alloreactive clones could be traced back to unstimulated subsets.

Germline loops: CDR1 MNHNS, CDR2 SASEGT. The ends were cut back, 4 bases at V and 4 bases at J, with 13 bases in the middle. The length of the CDR3 is 14 residues. The origin of this receptor is a human donor in good health. J is TRBJ1-2 and V is TRBV6-1; a weak D match, TRBD1 (5 bases). The material sequenced was Tregs sorted from blood. This CDR3 is CASSALGAVYGYTF. In DNA, the CDR3 is TGTGCCAGCAGTGCCCTAGGGGCAGTCTATGGCTACACCTTC.